The 16 T cell receptor beta chains listed next were all sequenced from one sample in a study of memory CD4+ T cells and cytomegalovirus serostatus. Repertoires were generated with immunoSEQ multiplex PCR, while TCRdb's copy carries only in-frame clones and drops some. The sample has approximately 50,000 clones, about 68% seen once; the top ten hold approximately 2.6%. Single viable CD3+CD4+CD8-CD45RO+ cells were sorted as the memory CD4+ T cells. The sample was memory CD4+ T cells from blood. Source of these receptors: an adult in good health and CMV-seropositive.

V and J are TRBV28 and TRBJ2-6, with D possibly matching TRBD1 (5 bases). Germline V gene data show CDR1 as MDHEN and CDR2 as SYDVKM. V was clipped by 5 bases and J by 2 bases, with 13 bases between them. The CDR3 sequence is 16 residues long. The CDR3 DNA reads TGTGCCAGCAGTCCCCCCGCAGGGACTGGGGCCAACGTCCTGACTTTC. This sequence encodes CASSPPAGTGANVLTF.

The chain joins TRBV7-9 to TRBJ2-5, with a weak D call TRBD1 (5 bases). Trimming took off 1 base at V and 5 bases at J, with 14 bases between the two ends. Germline loops: CDR1 SEHNR, CDR2 FQNEAQ (reference sequence). CDR3 size: 15 residues. CDR3 loop: CASSLVLAGKETQYF. The CDR3 coding sequence is TGTGCCAGCAGCTTAGTTCTGGCAGGGAAGGAGACCCAGTACTTC.

The rearrangement uses TRBV5-8 and TRBJ2-3; no clear D gene. Trimming pared 4 bases from V and 7 bases from J, leaving 13 bases between. Germline values: CDR1 SGHTS, CDR2 YDEGEE. The CDR3 runs 13 residues. CDR3 bases: TGTGCCAGCAGCCCACCTCTGGTCCATACGCAGTATTTT. This sequence encodes CASSPPLVHTQYF.

The genes are TRBV18 and TRBJ2-3; D unresolved. The CDR3 has 13 amino acids. Germline V CDR1 and CDR2: KGHSH, LQKENI. Trimming cost V 3 bases and J 3 bases, with 7 bases left between them. The CDR3 here is CASSPPETDTQYF. DNA for the CDR3: TGTGCCAGCTCACCGCCTGAAACAGATACGCAGTATTTT. Combining the CDR3 with reference TRBV18 and TRBJ2-3 gives the whole variable domain NAGVMQNPRHLVRRRGQEARLRCSPMKGHSHVYWYRQLPEEGLKFMVYLQKENIIDESGMPKERFSAEFPKEGPSILRIQQVVRGDSAAYFCASSPPETDTQYFGPGTRLTVL.

V gene TRBV5-6 combines with J gene TRBJ2-7, with unresolved D. This CDR3 has 13 amino acids. CDR1 and CDR2 (germline): SGHDT, YYEEEE. Trimming removed 3 bases from V and 7 bases from J, with 14 bases in between. CDR3 in amino acids: CASSSPARREQYF. The CDR3 nucleotides read TGTGCCAGCAGCTCCCCAGCGAGAAGAGAGCAGTACTTC.

This chain uses TRBV6-1 with TRBJ1-1; the D is unclear. This CDR3 spans 12 amino acids. The germline V and J ends were trimmed by 3 bases and 1 base, with 3 bases remaining between them. Germline CDR1 is MNHNS and CDR2 is SASEGT. The CDR3 sequence: CASSEQNTEAFF. CDR3 nucleotide sequence: TGTGCCAGCAGTGAGCAGAACACTGAAGCTTTCTTT.

This rearrangement joins TRBV5-5 to TRBJ1-5; 7 bases match TRBD1. The length of the CDR3 is 14 residues. The V gene's germline CDR1 is SGHKS and CDR2 YYEKEE (reference sequence). Trimming cost V 3 bases and J 2 bases; bases outside gene matches: 2. In nucleotides, the CDR3 is TGTGCCAGCAGCTGGGACAGTGGCAATCAGCCCCAGCATTTT. Amino acid sequence: CASSWDSGNQPQHF.

The CDR3 here is CASSEGTLGANVLTF. Written as DNA, the CDR3 is TGTGCCAGCAGCGAGGGAACCTTAGGGGCCAACGTCCTGACTTTC. This sequence joins TRBV9 and TRBJ2-6; D is unclear. This CDR3 spans 15 amino acids. CDR1 SGDLS and CDR2 YYNGEE come from the germline V gene. V was shortened by 3 bases and J by 4 bases, with 11 bases between the two germline ends.

This sequence joins TRBV7-2 and TRBJ1-2; TRBD1 is a possible D gene (6 bases). The CDR3 extends over 16 amino acids. Germline CDR1 SGHTA, CDR2 FQGNSA. V was shortened by 1 base and J by 10 bases, with 22 bases between the two germline ends. CDR3 in DNA: TGTGCCAGCAGCTTAGGAATAGGGGCAGGGGATAGGTCCTACACCTTC. This translates into CASSLGIGAGDRSYTF.

The gene calls are TRBV5-8 and TRBJ2-7; 13 positions agree with TRBD2. V was pared by 0 bases and J by 0 bases, with 9 bases of the junction left unmatched. The germline V gene encodes CDR1 SGHTS and CDR2 YDEGEE. This CDR3 is built from 19 residues. CDR3 in DNA: TGTGCCAGCAGCTTGGATTTCGGGACTAGCGGGGCGAGCTCCTACGAGCAGTACGTC. Its translation: CASSLDFGTSGASSYEQYV.

This sequence joins TRBV5-1 and TRBJ2-7; 7 bases match TRBD2. Germline-derived CDR1 and CDR2 are SGHRS and YFSETQ. Losses at the gene ends were 7 bases for V and 5 bases for J; bases not matched to a gene: 9. The CDR3 is 13 amino acids. The CDR3 sequence: CASARERGHEQYV. In DNA form, the CDR3 reads TGCGCCAGCGCACGGGAGCGGGGCCACGAGCAGTACGTC.

The chain links TRBV30 to TRBJ1-1, with no clear D. The CDR3 is 13 residues long. The V end was cut by 3 bases, the J end by 6 bases, with 14 bases between. The germline gives CDR1 GTSNPN, CDR2 SVGIG (reference sequence). CDR3: CAWRQKRGAEAFF. The CDR3 DNA reads TGTGCCTGGAGGCAAAAGCGGGGTGCTGAAGCTTTCTTT.

The rearrangement joins TRBV7-2 to TRBJ2-7; 7 bases map to TRBD2. V gave up 6 bases and J gave up 2 bases; unmatched junction bases: 10. This CDR3 is built from 15 residues. Germline lookup yields CDR1 SGHTA and CDR2 FQGNSA. The CDR3 DNA reads TGTGCCAGCAGTATACAAGCGGGACCCACCTACGAGCAGTACTTC. It specifies CASSIQAGPTYEQYF.

This chain uses TRBV28 with TRBJ1-5; a weak D match, TRBD1 (6 bases). Deletions cut 5 bases from V and 0 bases from J, with 20 bases between. Germline loops: CDR1 MDHEN, CDR2 SYDVKM. The length of the CDR3 is 18 residues. The CDR3 here is CASSHYRVGGYSNQPQHF. The CDR3 bases are TGTGCCAGCAGTCACTACAGGGTGGGGGGTTATAGCAATCAGCCCCAGCATTTT.

The rearrangement joins TRBV5-8 to TRBJ2-7; D ambiguous. Trimming took off 3 bases at V and 2 bases at J, with 12 bases between the two ends. From germline, CDR1 is SGHTS and CDR2 YDEGEE. The CDR3 is made up of 14 amino acids. The CDR3, as DNA: TGTGCCAGCAGCTCCCGTAAAGGGCCCTACGAGCAGTACTTC. Translated, it gives CASSSRKGPYEQYF.

This clone has a handful of counts. In DNA form, the CDR3 reads TGCAGCGTTGGGGACACCCCGAGTGAAAAACTGTTTTTT. Protein product: CSVGDTPSEKLFF. The rearrangement links TRBV29-1 to TRBJ1-4; D perhaps matches TRBD1 (6 bases). V dropped 4 bases and J dropped 7 bases, with 13 bases sitting between them. Per germline, CDR1 SQVTM and CDR2 ANQGSEA. The CDR3 contains 13 residues. The full variable domain, with the rest looked up from reference TRBV29-1 and TRBJ1-4, is SAVISQKPSRDICQRGTSLTIQCQVDSQVTMMFWYRQQPGQSLTLIATANQGSEATYESGFVIDKFPISRPNLTFSTLTVSNMSPEDSSIYLCSVGDTPSEKLFFGSGTQLSVL.